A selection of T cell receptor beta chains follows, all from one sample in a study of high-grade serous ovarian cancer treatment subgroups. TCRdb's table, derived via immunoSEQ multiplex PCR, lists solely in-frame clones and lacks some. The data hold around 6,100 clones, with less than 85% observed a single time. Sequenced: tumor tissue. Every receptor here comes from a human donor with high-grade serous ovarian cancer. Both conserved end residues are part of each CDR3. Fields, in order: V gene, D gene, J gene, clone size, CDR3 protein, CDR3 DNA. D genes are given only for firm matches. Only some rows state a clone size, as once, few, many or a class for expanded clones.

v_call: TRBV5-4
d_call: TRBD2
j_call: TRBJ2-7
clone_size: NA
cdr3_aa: CASSPRSGRAGEQYF
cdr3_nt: TGTGCCAGCAGCCCCCGTAGCGGGAGGGCCGGGGAGCAGTACTTC

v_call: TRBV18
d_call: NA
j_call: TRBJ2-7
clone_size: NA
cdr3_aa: CASSRRQGSYEQYF
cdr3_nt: TGTGCCAGCTCTCGCAGGCAGGGGTCGTACGAGCAGTACTTC

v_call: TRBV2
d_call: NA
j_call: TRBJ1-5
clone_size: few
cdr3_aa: CASSGLFAGRFQPQHF
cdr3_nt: TGTGCCAGCAGTGGTTTATTTGCAGGGAGATTTCAGCCCCAGCATTTT

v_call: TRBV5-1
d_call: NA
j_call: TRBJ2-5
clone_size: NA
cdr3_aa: CASSLEGDHQETQYF
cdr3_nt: TGCGCCAGCAGCTTGGAAGGGGATCACCAAGAGACCCAGTACTTC

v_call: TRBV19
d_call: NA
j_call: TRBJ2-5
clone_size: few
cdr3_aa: CASGGGKETQYF
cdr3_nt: TGTGCCAGCGGTGGGGGAAAAGAGACCCAGTACTTC

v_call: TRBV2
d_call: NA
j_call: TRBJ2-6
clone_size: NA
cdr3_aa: CAIRPFVLLGANVLTF
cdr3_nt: TGTGCCATACGGCCCTTTGTCCTTTTAGGGGCCAACGTCCTGACTTTC

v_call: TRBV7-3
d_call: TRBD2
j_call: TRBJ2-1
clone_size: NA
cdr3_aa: CASSSGLAGGNEQFF
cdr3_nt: TGTGCCAGCAGCTCGGGACTAGCGGGAGGGAATGAGCAGTTCTTC

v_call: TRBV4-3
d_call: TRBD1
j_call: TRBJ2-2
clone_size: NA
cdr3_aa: CASSQAGTVGELFF
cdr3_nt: TGCGCCAGCAGCCAAGCCGGGACAGTCGGGGAGCTGTTTTTT

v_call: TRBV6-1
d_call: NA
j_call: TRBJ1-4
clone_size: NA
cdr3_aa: CASSEALVREKLFF
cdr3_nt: TGTGCCAGCAGTGAAGCGTTGGTGCGGGAAAAACTGTTTTTT

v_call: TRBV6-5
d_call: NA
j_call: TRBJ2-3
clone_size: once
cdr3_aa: CASSYLAPNTDTQYF
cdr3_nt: TGTGCCAGCAGTTACCTAGCGCCCAACACAGATACGCAGTATTTT

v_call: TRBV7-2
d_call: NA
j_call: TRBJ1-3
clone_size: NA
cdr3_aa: CASSRDLPGNTIYF
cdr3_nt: TGTGCCAGCAGCCGAGACTTGCCGGGAAACACCATATATTTT

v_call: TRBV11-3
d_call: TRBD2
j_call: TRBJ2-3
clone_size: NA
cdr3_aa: CASSPGTSVTQYF
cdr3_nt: TGTGCCAGCAGCCCGGGGACTAGCGTTACGCAGTATTTT

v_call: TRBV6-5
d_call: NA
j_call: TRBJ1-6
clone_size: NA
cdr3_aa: CASRRDTSYNSPLHF
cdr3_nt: TGTGCCAGCAGAAGGGACACCTCCTATAATTCACCCCTCCACTTT

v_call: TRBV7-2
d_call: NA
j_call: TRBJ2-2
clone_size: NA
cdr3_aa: CASSFMRQASANTGELFF
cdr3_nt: TGTGCCAGCAGCTTTATGAGGCAGGCATCGGCGAACACCGGGGAGCTGTTTTTT

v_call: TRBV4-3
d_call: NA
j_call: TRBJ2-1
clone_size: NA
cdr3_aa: CASSQDPSFLNEQFF
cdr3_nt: TGCGCCAGCAGCCAAGATCCTAGCTTCCTTAATGAGCAGTTCTTC

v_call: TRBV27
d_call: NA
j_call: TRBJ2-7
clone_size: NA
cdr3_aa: CASSPTVAGEQYF
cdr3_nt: TGTGCCAGCAGTCCAACCGTCGCGGGGGAGCAGTACTTC

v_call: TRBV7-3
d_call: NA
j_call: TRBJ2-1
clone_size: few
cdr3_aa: CASSLSLNNEQFF
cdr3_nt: TGTGCCAGCAGCTTATCGCTGAACAATGAGCAGTTCTTC

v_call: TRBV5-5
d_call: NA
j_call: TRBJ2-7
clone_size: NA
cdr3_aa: CASSPPSYEQYF
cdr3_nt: TGTGCCAGCAGCCCCCCATCCTACGAGCAGTACTTC

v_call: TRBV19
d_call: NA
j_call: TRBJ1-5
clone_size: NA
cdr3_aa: CASSKGLGQPQHF
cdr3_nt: TGTGCCAGTAGTAAAGGGTTGGGTCAGCCCCAGCATTTT

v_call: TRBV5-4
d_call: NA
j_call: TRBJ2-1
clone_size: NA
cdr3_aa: CASSLSNEQFF
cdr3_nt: TGTGCCAGCAGCTTGAGCAATGAGCAGTTCTTC

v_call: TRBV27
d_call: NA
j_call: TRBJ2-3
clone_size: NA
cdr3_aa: CAVYPAGSNTQYF
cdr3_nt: TGTGCCGTATACCCCGCCGGGTCGAATACGCAGTATTTT

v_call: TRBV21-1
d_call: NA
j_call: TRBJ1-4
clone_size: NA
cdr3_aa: CASSDGVGDEKLFF
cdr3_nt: TGTGCCAGCAGCGATGGGGTCGGGGATGAAAAACTGTTTTTT

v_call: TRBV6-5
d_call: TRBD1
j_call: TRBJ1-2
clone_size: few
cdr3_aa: CASSYLQGDGYTF
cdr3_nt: TGTGCCAGCAGTTACTTACAGGGGGATGGCTACACCTTC

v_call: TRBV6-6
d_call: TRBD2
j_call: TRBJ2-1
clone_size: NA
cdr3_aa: CASSYPGLAASNEQFF
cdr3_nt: TGTGCCAGCAGTTACCCTGGACTAGCGGCGTCCAATGAGCAGTTCTTC

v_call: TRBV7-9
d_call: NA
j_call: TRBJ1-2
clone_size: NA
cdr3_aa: CASSLGVQEGYTF
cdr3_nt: TGTGCCAGCAGCTTGGGGGTACAGGAGGGCTACACCTTC

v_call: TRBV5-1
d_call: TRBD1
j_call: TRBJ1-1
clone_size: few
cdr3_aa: CASRDRGPAEAFF
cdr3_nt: TGCGCCAGCCGGGACAGGGGGCCCGCTGAAGCTTTCTTT

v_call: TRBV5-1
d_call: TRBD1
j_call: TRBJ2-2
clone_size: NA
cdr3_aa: CASKVGTGNTGELFF
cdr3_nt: TGCGCCAGCAAGGTTGGGACAGGTAACACCGGGGAGCTGTTTTTT

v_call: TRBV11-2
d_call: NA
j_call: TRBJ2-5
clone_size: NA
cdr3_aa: CASSLDAETQYF
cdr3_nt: TGTGCCAGCAGCTTAGATGCGGAGACCCAGTACTTC

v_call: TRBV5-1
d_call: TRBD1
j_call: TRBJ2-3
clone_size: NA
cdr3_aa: CASSLKGGGTDTQYF
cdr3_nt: TGCGCCAGCAGCTTAAAAGGGGGCGGCACAGATACGCAGTATTTT

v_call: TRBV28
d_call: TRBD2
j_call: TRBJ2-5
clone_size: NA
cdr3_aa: CASSLTNPSGRGETQYF
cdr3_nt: TGTGCCAGCAGCCTGACCAACCCTAGCGGGAGGGGGGAGACCCAGTACTTC

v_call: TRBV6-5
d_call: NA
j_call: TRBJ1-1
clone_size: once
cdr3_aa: CASSYVGAGEQGAFF
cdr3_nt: TGTGCCAGCAGTTACGTGGGGGCAGGAGAACAAGGGGCTTTCTTT

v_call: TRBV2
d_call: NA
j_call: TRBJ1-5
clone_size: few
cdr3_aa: CASRSDGNQPQHF
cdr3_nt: TGTGCCAGCAGGTCGGACGGCAATCAGCCCCAGCATTTT

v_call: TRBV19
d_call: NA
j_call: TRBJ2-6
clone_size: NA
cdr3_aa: CASIGGGYGANVLTF
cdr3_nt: TGTGCCAGTATAGGGGGAGGGTACGGGGCCAACGTCCTGACTTTC

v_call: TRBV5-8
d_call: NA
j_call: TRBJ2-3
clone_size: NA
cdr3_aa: CASSLSPRTQYF
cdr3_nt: TGTGCCAGCAGCTTGAGCCCCCGAACGCAGTATTTT

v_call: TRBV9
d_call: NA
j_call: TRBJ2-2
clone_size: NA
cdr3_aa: CASSSGADGGELFF
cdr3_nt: TGTGCCAGCAGCTCCGGGGCCGACGGCGGGGAGCTGTTTTTT

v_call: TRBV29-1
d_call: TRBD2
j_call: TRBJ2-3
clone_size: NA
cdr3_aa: CSVRRTSEDTQYF
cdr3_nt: TGCAGCGTCCGACGGACTAGCGAAGATACGCAGTATTTT

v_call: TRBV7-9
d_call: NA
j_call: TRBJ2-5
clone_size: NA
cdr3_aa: CASSPSETQYF
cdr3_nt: TGTGCCAGCAGCCCCTCCGAGACCCAGTACTTC

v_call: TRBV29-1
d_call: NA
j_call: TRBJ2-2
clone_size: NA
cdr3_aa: CSVEVPNTGELFF
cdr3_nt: TGCAGCGTTGAGGTCCCGAACACCGGGGAGCTGTTTTTT

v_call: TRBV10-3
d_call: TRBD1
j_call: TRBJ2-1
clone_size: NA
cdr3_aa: CAISGRGTGVNEQFF
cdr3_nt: TGTGCCATCAGTGGAAGGGGGACAGGGGTCAATGAGCAGTTCTTC

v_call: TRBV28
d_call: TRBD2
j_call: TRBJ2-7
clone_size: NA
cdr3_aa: CASRTSEGLYEQYF
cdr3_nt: TGTGCCAGCAGAACTAGCGAAGGACTCTACGAGCAGTACTTC

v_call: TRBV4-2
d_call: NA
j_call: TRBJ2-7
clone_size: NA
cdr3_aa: CASSQDLGLLSHEQYF
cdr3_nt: TGTGCCAGCAGCCAAGATTTGGGACTTCTTTCCCACGAGCAGTACTTC

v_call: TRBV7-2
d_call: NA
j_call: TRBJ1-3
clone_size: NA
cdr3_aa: CASSFFGRGFSGNTIYF
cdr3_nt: TGTGCCAGCAGCTTTTTTGGTCGCGGCTTCTCTGGAAACACCATATATTTT

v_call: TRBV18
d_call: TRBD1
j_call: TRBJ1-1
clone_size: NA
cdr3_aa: CASSDRGPNTEAFF
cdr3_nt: TGTGCCAGCTCAGACAGGGGGCCGAACACTGAAGCTTTCTTT

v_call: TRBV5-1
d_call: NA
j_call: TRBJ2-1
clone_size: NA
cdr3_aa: CASRNPTTGSRVYEQFF
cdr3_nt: TGCGCCAGCAGAAACCCAACAACCGGATCAAGGGTGTATGAGCAGTTCTTC

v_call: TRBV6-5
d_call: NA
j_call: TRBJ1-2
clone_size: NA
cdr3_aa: CASRGSLGYTF
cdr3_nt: TGTGCCAGCCGGGGCTCCTTGGGCTACACCTTC

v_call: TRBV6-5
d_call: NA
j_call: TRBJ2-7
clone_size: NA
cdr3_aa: CASSSTGYEQYF
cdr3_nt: TGTGCCAGCAGTTCCACAGGCTACGAGCAGTACTTC

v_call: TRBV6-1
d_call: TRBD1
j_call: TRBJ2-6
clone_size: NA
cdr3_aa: CASSESLYRGSGANVLTF
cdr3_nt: TGTGCCAGCAGTGAATCACTTTACAGGGGGTCCGGGGCCAACGTCCTGACTTTC

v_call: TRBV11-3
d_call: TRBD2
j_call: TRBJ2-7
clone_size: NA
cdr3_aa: CASSRTSGASYEQYF
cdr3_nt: TGTGCCAGCAGCCGGACTAGCGGGGCCTCCTACGAGCAGTACTTC

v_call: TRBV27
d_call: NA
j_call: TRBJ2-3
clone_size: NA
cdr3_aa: CASRRDSQSTDTQYF
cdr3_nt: TGTGCCAGCAGGCGAGATTCTCAAAGCACAGATACGCAGTATTTT

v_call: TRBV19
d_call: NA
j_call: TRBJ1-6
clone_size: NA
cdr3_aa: CAALAQGISYNSPLHF
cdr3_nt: TGTGCCGCTCTCGCCCAGGGAATCTCCTATAATTCACCCCTCCACTTT

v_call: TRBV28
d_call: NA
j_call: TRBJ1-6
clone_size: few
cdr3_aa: CASRPTGFNSPLHF
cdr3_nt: TGTGCCAGCAGGCCGACAGGATTTAATTCACCCCTCCACTTT

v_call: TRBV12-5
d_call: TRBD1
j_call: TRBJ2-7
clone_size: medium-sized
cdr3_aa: CASGSTGQGASEQYF
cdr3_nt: TGTGCTAGTGGGTCAACGGGACAGGGGGCTTCCGAGCAGTACTTC

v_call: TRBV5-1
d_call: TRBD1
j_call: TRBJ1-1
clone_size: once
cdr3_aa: CASSGQGPMNTEAFF
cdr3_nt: TGCGCCAGCTCGGGACAGGGCCCTATGAACACTGAAGCTTTCTTT

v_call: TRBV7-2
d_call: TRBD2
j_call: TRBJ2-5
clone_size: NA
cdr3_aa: CASSPHPSGRAKKTQYF
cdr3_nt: TGTGCCAGCAGCCCCCATCCTAGCGGGAGGGCCAAAAAGACCCAGTACTTC

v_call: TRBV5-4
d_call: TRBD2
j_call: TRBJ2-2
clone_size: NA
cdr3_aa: CASSLGGLAGSTGELFF
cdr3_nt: TGTGCCAGCAGCTTGGGAGGACTAGCGGGCAGCACCGGGGAGCTGTTTTTT

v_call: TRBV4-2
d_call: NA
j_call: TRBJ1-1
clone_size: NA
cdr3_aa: CASSHPGSRDTEAFF
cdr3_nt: TGTGCCAGCAGCCACCCAGGGTCAAGGGACACTGAAGCTTTCTTT

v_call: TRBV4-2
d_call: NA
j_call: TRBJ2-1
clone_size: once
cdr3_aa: CASSQDQGRKVYNEQFF
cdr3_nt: TGTGCCAGCAGCCAAGACCAGGGCAGGAAGGTTTACAATGAGCAGTTCTTC

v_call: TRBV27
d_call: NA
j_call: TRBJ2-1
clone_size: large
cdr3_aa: CASSLWIGINEQFF
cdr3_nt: TGTGCCAGCAGTTTATGGATAGGAATCAATGAGCAGTTCTTC

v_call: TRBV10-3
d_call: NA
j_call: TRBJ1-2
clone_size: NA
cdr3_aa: CAISEGWGYTF
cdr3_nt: TGTGCCATCAGTGAGGGTTGGGGCTACACCTTC